The 14 T cell receptor beta chains listed next were all sequenced from one sample in a study of cytomegalovirus exposure and HLA in healthy donors. The protocol was immunoSEQ multiplex PCR, while the TCRdb copy is restricted to in-frame clones and leaves out a portion. The repertoire includes 150,000 to 200,000 clones, 91% of them detected once, and 3% sits in the top ten. Sequenced sample: PBMCs. The receptor set was obtained from a woman in her late teens or twenties in good health and CMV-seropositive.

J is TRBJ1-1 and V is TRBV2, with D perhaps TRBD1 (6 bases). V was shortened by 5 bases and J by 2 bases, with 12 bases between the two germline ends. CDR3 length equals 14 residues. The germline V gene has CDR1 SNHLY and CDR2 FYNNEI. CDR3: CASSPGASNTEAFF. The CDR3 bases are TGTGCCAGCAGTCCAGGGGCATCTAACACTGAAGCTTTCTTT.

This clone has just one count. This sequence joins TRBV5-6 and TRBJ1-1; 7 bases fit TRBD1. Looked up from germline, CDR1 is SGHDT and CDR2 is YYEEEE. The V segment lost 3 bases and the J segment 0 bases; nucleotides outside the gene matches: 8. This CDR3 contains 16 residues. The CDR3 bases are TGTGCCAGCAGCTGGACAACAGACAGGGTGAACACTGAAGCTTTCTTT. Translation gives CASSWTTDRVNTEAFF.

This chain joins TRBV28 and TRBJ2-7, with unresolved D. Germline-derived CDR1 and CDR2 are MDHEN and SYDVKM. The V gene lost 7 bases and the J gene lost 2 bases, with 15 bases spanning the gap. This CDR3 is built from 14 residues. CDR3 sequence: CASTPTPDTYEQYF. The CDR3 DNA reads as TGTGCCAGCACCCCCACCCCAGATACCTACGAGCAGTACTTC.

This clone occurred once. The chain recombines TRBV4-3 with TRBJ1-1, with D uncertain. This CDR3 region has 17 residues. Trimming stripped 0 bases from V and 1 base from J, with 15 bases between. Germline V gene sequence: CDR1 LGHNA, CDR2 YSLEER. The DNA for the CDR3 is TGCGCCAGCAGCCAAGATCCCCCCGGACGGGGGAACACTGAAGCTTTCTTT. Its translation: CASSQDPPGRGNTEAFF.

The chain recombines TRBV30 with TRBJ1-1; D unresolved. V gave up 5 bases and J gave up 6 bases, with 13 bases separating them. The CDR3 length is 12 residues. Per the germline V gene, CDR1 is GTSNPN and CDR2 is SVGIG (reference sequence). CDR3 loop: CAWEVGVAEAFF. The CDR3 nucleotides read TGTGCCTGGGAAGTGGGCGTTGCTGAAGCTTTCTTT.

This rearrangement joins TRBV5-4 to TRBJ1-4; TRBD1 might be the D (5 bases). The CDR3 contains 13 residues. The germline V gene has CDR1 SGHNT and CDR2 YYREEE (reference sequence). V dropped 4 bases and J dropped 8 bases, with 12 bases sitting between them. The CDR3 DNA is TGTGCCAGCAGCGCAGGGAGGGGAGAAAAACTGTTTTTT. Translated, it gives CASSAGRGEKLFF.

This clone has just a few counts. Here the CDR3 DNA reads TGTGCCAGCAGTATCCGGGAGGGTGGGGAGCAGTACTTC. This translates into CASSIREGGEQYF. V and J are TRBV27 and TRBJ2-7; 8 bases align to TRBD2. The V gene's germline CDR1 is MNHEY and CDR2 SMNVEV (reference sequence). The junction had 7 bases not matched to a gene; V was cut back by 5 bases and J by 7 bases. The CDR3 extends over 13 amino acids.

The V and J genes are TRBV5-4 and TRBJ1-2; 10 bases are shared with TRBD1. CDR1 and CDR2 from the germline V gene are SGHNT and YYREEE (reference sequence). V was clipped by 4 bases and J by 8 bases; unmatched bases: 14. This CDR3 is built from 16 residues. For the CDR3, the DNA is TGTGCCAGCAGCCAGACAGGGGGCATGCTCTTGGGCGGCTACACCTTC. Translating gives CASSQTGGMLLGGYTF.

The chain has TRBV6-4 and TRBJ2-3; a possible D gene is TRBD2 (7 bases). Trimming stripped 5 bases from V and 1 base from J, with 13 bases between. This CDR3 contains 15 residues. The V gene's germline CDR1 is MRHNA and CDR2 SNTAGT. The CDR3 spells CASSTGGLRTDTQYF. The CDR3 DNA follows: TGTGCCAGCAGTACGGGGGGCCTTCGCACAGATACGCAGTATTTT.

Only a few counts were recorded for this clone. Compared with germline, one end of the junction differs, possibly owing to a read error. The genes are TRBV7-9 and TRBJ1-1, with TRBD1 as a possible D gene (5 bases). Per the germline V gene, CDR1 is SEHNR and CDR2 is FQNEAQ (reference sequence). CDR3 length: 12 amino acids. This CDR3 is CASSLRQGWCSF. Written as DNA, the CDR3 is TGTGCCAGCAGCTTACGTCAGGGTTGGTGTTCGTTT. Looking up the rest from reference TRBV7-9 and TRBJ1-1 gives the full variable domain: DTGVSQNPRHKITKRGQNVTFRCDPISEHNRLYWYRQTLGQGPEFLTYFQNEAQLEKSRLLSDRFSAERPKGSFSTLEIQRTEQGDSAMYLCASSLRQGWCSFGQGTRLTVV.

V gene TRBV6-5 combines with J gene TRBJ2-2; D uncertain. The CDR3 consists of 15 residues. V was pared by 7 bases and J by 3 bases, with 15 bases between. Germline V CDR1 and CDR2: MNHEY, SVGAGI. In DNA form, the CDR3 reads TGTGCCAGCAAAAGTTGGGCTGGGTACACCGGGGAGCTGTTTTTT. It codes for CASKSWAGYTGELFF.

The genes are TRBV10-3 and TRBJ2-1, with TRBD1 matching over 9 bases. The V gene's germline CDR1 is ENHRY and CDR2 SYGVKD. The CDR3 length is 15 residues. V lost 4 bases, J lost 7 bases, and 8 bases stayed unmatched. CDR3 sequence reads: CAISGVRTGDNEQFF. CDR3 DNA sequence: TGTGCCATCAGTGGAGTGAGGACAGGGGATAATGAGCAGTTCTTC.

This clone was counted a single time. V is TRBV29-1 and J is TRBJ2-3; the match to TRBD2 covers 7 bases. The junction had 17 bases not matched to a gene; V was cut back by 4 bases and J by 1 base. CDR3 length: 18 residues. Germline V gives CDR1 SQVTM, CDR2 ANQGSEA. The CDR3 reads CSVGLMTGAGKRTDTQYF. The CDR3 DNA sequence: TGCAGCGTTGGATTAATGACCGGAGCGGGAAAACGCACAGATACGCAGTATTTT.

This clone was seen only once. V usage is TRBV28 and J usage is TRBJ2-5; tentatively, D is TRBD1 (6 bases). Germline V lookup: CDR1 MDHEN, CDR2 SYDVKM. The CDR3 runs 15 residues. Trimming pared 8 bases from V and 4 bases from J, leaving 20 bases between. The CDR3: CASLTLRVGGETQYF. Written as DNA, the CDR3 is TGTGCCAGCTTAACCCTCAGGGTAGGGGGAGAGACCCAGTACTTC.